This T cell receptor beta chain was captured by sequencing in a study of regulatory T cells in long-lasting Graves disease. V was shortened by 2 bases and J by 8 bases, with 7 bases between the two germline ends. Germline CDR1 and CDR2: WSHSY and SAAADI. This CDR3 contains 12 residues. CDR3 regions were amplified by Arm-PCR using iRepertoire HTBI primers to build TCR beta libraries. TCRdb fed the multiplex PCR reads into MiXCR, producing one record per CDR3 protein. The sample has 450,000 to 600,000 distinct CDR3 sequences; about a sixth are singletons. This sample's time point: newly diagnosed GD, antithyroid drugs for less than 3 months. Preparation of the TCR library used RNA extracted from PBMCs. In addition, the sample was reused for a study of T cells in Graves' hyperthyroidism and ophthalmopathy. As that study records: Investigators excluded patients with uncontrolled infection, other autoimmune disease, pregnancy or lactation.

Sample: peripheral blood mononuclear cells (PBMCs), taken at new diagnosis, from a patient treated with antithyroid drugs. The TCR originated in a man aged 35 to 55 with Graves disease. The genes are TRBV10-2 and TRBJ2-4; D is ambiguous. The CDR3 nucleotides read TGCGCCAGCAGTGAGGCCGAAGACATTCAGTACTTC. Its translation is CASSEAEDIQYF.